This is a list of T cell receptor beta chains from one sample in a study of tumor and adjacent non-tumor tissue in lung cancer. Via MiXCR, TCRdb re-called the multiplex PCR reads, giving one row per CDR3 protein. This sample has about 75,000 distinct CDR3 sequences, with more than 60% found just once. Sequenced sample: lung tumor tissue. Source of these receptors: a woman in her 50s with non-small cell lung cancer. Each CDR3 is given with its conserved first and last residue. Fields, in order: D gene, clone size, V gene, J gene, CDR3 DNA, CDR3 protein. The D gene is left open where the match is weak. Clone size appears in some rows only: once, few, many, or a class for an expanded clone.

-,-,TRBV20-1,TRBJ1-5,TGTAATGCTAGAGATAGTTGGGTCCAGCCCCAGCATTTT,CNARDSWVQPQHF
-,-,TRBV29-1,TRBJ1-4,TGCAGCGTAGCCGGGAGAGGGAACGAAAAACTATTTTTT,CSVAGRGNEKLFF
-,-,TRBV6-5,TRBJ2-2,TGTGCCAGCGGGGTTAACGGGTCAGCCGGGGAGCGGTTTTTT,CASGVNGSAGERFF
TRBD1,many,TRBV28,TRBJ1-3,TGTGCCAGCAGTCCGGGGACAGGGTCTGGAAACACCATATATTTT,CASSPGTGSGNTIYF
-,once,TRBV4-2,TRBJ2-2,TGTGCCAGGGCCCTTAAGAAGAACACCGGGGGGCTGTTTTTT,CARALKKNTGGLFF
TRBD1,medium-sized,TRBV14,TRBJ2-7,TGTGCCAGCAGCCACGGGACAGGGATGCCCTACGAGCAGTACTTC,CASSHGTGMPYEQYF
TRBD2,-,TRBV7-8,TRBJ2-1,TGTGCCAGCAGCCAAACCGGGACTACCCAGTCCTTC,CASSQTGTTQSF
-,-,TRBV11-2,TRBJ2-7,TGTGCCAACAGCTTAGATCCCAATCTCTTCTACGAGCAGTACTTC,CANSLDPNLFYEQYF
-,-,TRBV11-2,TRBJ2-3,TGTGCCAGAAGTTTTACCCAACTAGATATGCAGTATTTT,CARSFTQLDMQYF
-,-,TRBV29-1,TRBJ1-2,TGCATCATTGTAGCGGGACATGGCTACACCTTC,CIIVAGHGYTF
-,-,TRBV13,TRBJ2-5,TGTGCCAGCAGCTTAAATGGCGCGTGGAGGGAGACCCAGTACTTC,CASSLNGAWRETQYF
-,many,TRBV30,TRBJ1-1,TGTGCCTGGAGTGTTGGGGGCGTATGGATGATCAAGAACACTGAAGCTTTCTTT,CAWSVGGVWMIKNTEAFF
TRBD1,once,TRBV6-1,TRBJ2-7,TGTGTCAGCACCTGGGACAGGGAGGACGAGCAGTACTTC,CVSTWDREDEQYF
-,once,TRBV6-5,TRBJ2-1,TGTGCCAGCAGTTACTCGCGACAAGGGGCTGGCTACAATGAGCTGTTCTTC,CASSYSRQGAGYNELFF
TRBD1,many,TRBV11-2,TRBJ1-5,TGTGCCAGCAGCTTAGGCCGGGACAGCGGGCAGCCCCAGCATTTT,CASSLGRDSGQPQHF
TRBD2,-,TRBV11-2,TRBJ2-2,TGTGCCAGCAACCTGGCGGGGGGCACCGGGGAGCCGTTTTTT,CASNLAGGTGEPFF
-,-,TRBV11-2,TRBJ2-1,TGTGTCAGCACCTTAGAGGCGGCCAATGAACAGTTCTTC,CVSTLEAANEQFF
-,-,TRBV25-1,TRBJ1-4,TGTGCCAGCAGTGACTACCTGGGCACCAATGAAAAACTGTCTTTT,CASSDYLGTNEKLSF